Each of the 12 T cell receptor beta chains below was sequenced from the same sample in a study of beta chain features in type 1 diabetes (dated by TCRdb to the late 2010s). What the authors observed across the whole study: A moderate but significant shortening of TCRB CDR3 length was observed in type 1 diabetes patients in all four CD4+ subsets.

These receptors are not linked to any known antigen. Library preparation employed the immunoSEQ multiplex PCR assay. The entire amount of isolated RNA was reverse transcribed using the High Capacity cDNA Reverse Transcription Kit, so the sequenced TCRB transcripts were expressed ones. Entries here come from immuneACCESS through TCRdb and include only in-frame sequences with V and J called. Some clones fail to appear in such tables; in the studies checked, an unresolved V gene covers under half of the shortfall, and the cause of the remainder is unknown. In this sample the table shows 100,000 to 150,000 clones, roughly 10% of which occur a single time. In total, the top ten clones hold approximately 0.7% of the sample. The sample consisted of central memory CD4+ T cells from blood. The source of these receptors is a man aged 25 to 40 with type 1 diabetes.

The chain has TRBV7-2 and TRBJ2-1; TRBD2 agrees at 13 bases. This CDR3 comprises 14 residues. Germline trimming cut 5 bases from V and 16 bases from J; bases unmatched to any gene: 11. Germline values: CDR1 SGHTA, CDR2 FQGNSA. This chain's CDR3 is CASSTDGLAGERFF. As DNA, the CDR3 is TGTGCCAGCAGCACCGATGGACTAGCGGGGGAGCGCTTCTTC.

The rearrangement uses TRBV29-1 and TRBJ2-5; TRBD2 is a possible D gene (5 bases). Germline V gene sequence: CDR1 SQVTM, CDR2 ANQGSEA. The CDR3 sequence is 16 residues long. V gave up 2 bases and J gave up 7 bases, with 23 bases separating them. The CDR3 coding sequence is TGCAGCGTTGAAACGTCAGGCCTCAATATACGGGGGACCCAGTACTTC. Protein: CSVETSGLNIRGTQYF.

The V call is TRBV18, the J call TRBJ2-7, with 9 bases matching TRBD1. V was pared by 3 bases and J by 6 bases, with 6 bases of the junction left unmatched. The germline V gene encodes CDR1 KGHSH and CDR2 LQKENI. The CDR3 covers 14 residues. The CDR3 DNA is TGTGCCAGCTCACCGGTACAGGGGGCGGGCGAGCAGTACTTC. Its translation is CASSPVQGAGEQYF.

This clone was detected only a few times. This chain connects TRBV11-3 to TRBJ2-5; weak D call: TRBD1 (5 bases). CDR3 length equals 13 residues. Trimming removed 5 bases at V and 5 bases at J, with 12 bases between. Germline V gives CDR1 SGHNT, CDR2 YENEEA. The CDR3 region is CASSGQGGETQYF. CDR3 sequence (DNA): TGTGCCAGCAGCGGCCAGGGTGGGGAGACCCAGTACTTC.

This clone was seen a few times. This chain connects TRBV7-3 to TRBJ1-1; the D is unclear. Germline CDR1 is SGHTA and CDR2 is FQGTGA. CDR3 size: 12 residues. V was cut by 3 bases and J by 11 bases, with 13 bases left in between. CDR3 sequence: CASSFPVAGAFF. The CDR3 nucleotides read TGTGCCAGCAGCTTCCCCGTCGCGGGGGCTTTCTTT.

This clone was seen only a few times. The rearrangement uses TRBV5-1 and TRBJ2-7; no definite D call. CDR1 SGHRS and CDR2 YFSETQ come from the germline V gene. V shed 3 bases and J shed 0 bases, with 10 bases lying between them. This CDR3 spans 14 amino acids. The CDR3 reads CASSSASSSYEQYF. CDR3 nucleotides: TGCGCCAGCAGCTCCGCTTCCAGCTCCTACGAGCAGTACTTC.

This clone showed up many times. J is TRBJ1-1 and V is TRBV30; maybe TRBD1 (5 bases). The CDR3 runs 13 residues. The germline V gene has CDR1 GTSNPN and CDR2 SVGIG (reference sequence). V dropped 2 bases and J dropped 1 base, with 8 bases sitting between them. The CDR3 DNA reads TGTGCCTGGAGTCGGGGGTGGAACACTGAAGCTTTCTTT. Its translation is CAWSRGWNTEAFF.

This clone has just a few counts. The chain carries TRBV19 and TRBJ2-3; 9 bases agree with TRBD1. This CDR3 comprises 15 residues. Germline-derived CDR1 and CDR2 are LNHDA and SQIVND (reference sequence). With 5 bases clipped from V and 6 bases from J, the junction kept 9 bases outside the gene matches. Here the CDR3 reads CASSPRDRARDTQYF. In DNA form, the CDR3 reads TGTGCCAGTAGTCCCCGGGACAGGGCCCGGGATACGCAGTATTTT.

This clone was counted only a few times. V and J are TRBV2 and TRBJ1-5; unclear D gene. The CDR3 sequence is 13 residues long. The germline gives CDR1 SNHLY, CDR2 FYNNEI. The V gene lost 6 bases and the J gene lost 5 bases, with 11 bases spanning the gap. The CDR3 spells CASSLLEDQPQHF. The CDR3 DNA sequence: TGTGCCAGCAGCCTACTTGAGGATCAGCCCCAGCATTTT.

CDR3: CASSYHGQVNYGYTF. The DNA of the CDR3 is TGTGCCAGCAGTTACCACGGACAGGTTAACTATGGCTACACCTTC. This chain joins TRBV6-5 and TRBJ1-2; 7 bases are a match to TRBD1. This CDR3 has 15 residues. CDR1 is MNHEY and CDR2 is SVGAGI in the germline V gene. J gave up 1 base and V 2 bases, and 4 bases lay outside the gene matches.

The J gene is TRBJ2-7, the V gene TRBV6-5; D possibly corresponds to TRBD1 (6 bases). The CDR3 runs 13 residues. Germline-derived CDR1 and CDR2 are MNHEY and SVGAGI. The V end was cut by 6 bases, the J end by 5 bases, with 14 bases between. The CDR3 here is CASSRTVLDEQYF. DNA of the CDR3: TGTGCCAGCAGCCGGACAGTTCTCGACGAGCAGTACTTC.

This chain uses TRBV7-8 with TRBJ2-5, with D perhaps matching TRBD1 (5 bases). The V end was cut by 5 bases, the J end by 5 bases, with 18 bases between. From germline, CDR1 is SGHVS and CDR2 FQNEAQ. The CDR3 spans 15 residues. The CDR3 coding sequence is TGTGCCAGCAGCCCCCAACCAGGGTCTAGTGAGACCCAGTACTTC. As protein: CASSPQPGSSETQYF.